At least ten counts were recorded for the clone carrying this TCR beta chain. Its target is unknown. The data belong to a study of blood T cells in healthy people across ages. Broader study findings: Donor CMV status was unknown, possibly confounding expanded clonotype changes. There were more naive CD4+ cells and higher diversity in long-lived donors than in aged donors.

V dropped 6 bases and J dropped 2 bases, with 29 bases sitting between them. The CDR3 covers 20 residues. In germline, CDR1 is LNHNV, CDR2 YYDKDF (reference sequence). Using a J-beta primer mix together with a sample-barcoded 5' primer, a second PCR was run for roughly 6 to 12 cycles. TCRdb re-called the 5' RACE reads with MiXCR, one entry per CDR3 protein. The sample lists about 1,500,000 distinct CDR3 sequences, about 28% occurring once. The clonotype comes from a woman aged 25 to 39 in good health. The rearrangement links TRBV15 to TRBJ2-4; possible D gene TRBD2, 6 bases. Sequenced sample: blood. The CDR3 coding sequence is TGTGCCACCAGTAGGGGCCGACCGGGGGAAGGGAGCTATCCCAAAAACATTCAGTACTTC. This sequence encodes CATSRGRPGEGSYPKNIQYF.